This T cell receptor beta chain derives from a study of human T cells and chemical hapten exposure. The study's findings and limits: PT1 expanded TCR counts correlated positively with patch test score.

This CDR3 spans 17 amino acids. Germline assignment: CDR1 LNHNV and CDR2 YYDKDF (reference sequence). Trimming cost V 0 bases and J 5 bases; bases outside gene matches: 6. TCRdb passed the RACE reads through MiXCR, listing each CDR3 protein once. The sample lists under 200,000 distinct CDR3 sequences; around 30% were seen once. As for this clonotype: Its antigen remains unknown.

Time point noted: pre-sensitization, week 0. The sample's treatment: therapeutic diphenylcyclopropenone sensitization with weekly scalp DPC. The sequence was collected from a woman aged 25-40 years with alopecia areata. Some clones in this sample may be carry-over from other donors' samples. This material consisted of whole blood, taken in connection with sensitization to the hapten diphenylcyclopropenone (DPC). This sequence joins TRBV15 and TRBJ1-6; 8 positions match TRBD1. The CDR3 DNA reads TGTGCCACCAGCAGAGATAGGGCAGGGGGCAATAATTCACCCCTCCACTTT. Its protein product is CATSRDRAGGNNSPLHF.